Many counts were recorded for the clone carrying this TCR beta chain. This record comes from a study of regulatory T cells in long-lasting Graves disease. Library construction for TCR beta used iRepertoire HTBI primers and Arm-PCR of CDR3 regions. In TCRdb, the multiplex PCR reads were re-called with MiXCR into one record per CDR3 protein. The sample has more than 400,000 distinct CDR3 sequences, roughly 17% seen once. The time point: newly diagnosed GD, antithyroid drugs for less than 3 months. Making the TCR library involved RNA that had been extracted from PBMCs. This sample also appeared in a second study, on T cells in Graves' hyperthyroidism and ophthalmopathy. As reported in that work: Blood also carried most thyroid clonotypes expanded above 0.001.

The material sequenced was peripheral blood mononuclear cells (PBMCs), taken at new diagnosis, from a patient treated with antithyroid drugs. This sequence originates from a woman aged 30 to 39 with Graves disease.

This CDR3 is CASSLLAGGDGTQYF. In DNA, the CDR3 is TGTGCCAGCTCACTCCTAGCGGGAGGAGACGGGACCCAGTACTTC. The chain couples TRBV18 to TRBJ2-5; TRBD2 matches 11 bases. In germline, CDR1 is KGHSH, CDR2 LQKENI. The CDR3 has 15 amino acids. Unmatched junction bases numbered 8, after V lost 4 bases and J lost 7 bases.